This T cell receptor (beta chain) was obtained from a study of vaccination and CD4 T cells after COVID-19. Study as a whole: Post-vaccine sample collection happened at a median of approximately 70 days after dose two, ranging 14 to 241. Study outcomes and limitations: The median proportion of reactive clones detected only post-vaccination in convalescent patients was 86.3%.

Concerning this clonotype itself: No antigen is known for it.

With 5 bases removed from V and 5 bases from J, the gap between germline ends came to 10 bases. Germline V lookup: CDR1 SGHTA, CDR2 FQGNSA. This CDR3 contains 13 residues. The Oncomine TCR Beta short-read assay was what sequenced the DNA obtained from cultured CD4+ T cells. TCRdb reanalysed the PCR reads using MiXCR and keeps one entry per CDR3 protein. This repertoire shows roughly 20,000 distinct CDR3 sequences, just over 60% found once; its top ten account for 7.5% to 9.5%. Treatment denoted: roughly 11-day PBMC culture with coronavirus spike peptide pools or control peptides (ViraFEST assay). The V call is TRBV7-2, the J call TRBJ1-5, with TRBD1 as a possible D gene (6 bases). Sequenced: CD4+ T cells from blood, cultured in vitro. The TCR comes from a human donor who had recovered from COVID-19. The CDR3 spells CASSLQGDQPQHF. The CDR3 DNA sequence: TGTGCCAGCAGCCTACAGGGAGATCAGCCCCAGCATTTT. Full variable domain (rest looked up from reference TRBV7-2 and TRBJ1-5): GAGVSQSPSNKVTEKGKDVELRCDPISGHTALYWYRQSLGQGLEFLIYFQGNSAPDKSGLPSDRFSAERTGGSVSTLTIQRTQQEDSAVYLCASSLQGDQPQHFGDGTRLSIL.